Listed here are 29 T cell receptor beta chains from one sample, sequenced in a study of control samples from healthy donors and cancer patients. The table came from immunoSEQ multiplex PCR; TCRdb's copy has only in-frame clones and leaves some out. Seen here are about 120,000 clones, roughly 90% observed once, and the top ten hold 40%. Input material: blood. The receptor set was obtained from a man aged 45 to 65 in good health.

This chain uses TRBV27 with TRBJ1-2, with 10 bases identical to TRBD1. The trim removed 5 bases at V and 8 bases at J, leaving 5 bases unmatched. In germline, CDR1 is MNHEY, CDR2 SMNVEV (reference sequence). The CDR3 runs 13 residues. The CDR3 protein is CASSQGQGLGYTF. The CDR3 region has the DNA TGTGCCAGCAGTCAGGGACAGGGGCTCGGCTACACCTTC.

The chain employs TRBV6-5 and TRBJ1-4, with TRBD1 matching 8 bases. The CDR3 is 15 amino acids. Germline assignment: CDR1 MNHEY and CDR2 SVGAGI. V shed 2 bases, J shed 8 bases, and the junction held 7 bases outside the gene matches. The CDR3 DNA follows: TGTGCCAGCAGTTACCGACAGGGGTCCGGGGAAAAACTGTTTTTT. This codes for CASSYRQGSGEKLFF.

This chain connects TRBV20-1 to TRBJ2-7; the match to TRBD2 covers 7 bases. The CDR3 sequence is 15 residues long. The trim removed 3 bases at V and 2 bases at J, leaving 10 bases unmatched. Per the germline V gene, CDR1 is DFQATT and CDR2 is SNEGSKA (reference sequence). The CDR3 reads CSASGRGGSAYEQYF. As DNA, the CDR3 is TGCAGTGCTAGTGGGCGCGGGGGTTCTGCCTACGAGCAGTACTTC.

The chain couples TRBV6-4 to TRBJ1-2; 8 bases fit TRBD1. The ends lost 4 bases at V and 4 bases at J; junction bases unmatched: 2. Germline assignment: CDR1 MRHNA and CDR2 SNTAGT. This CDR3 spans 13 amino acids. The CDR3 DNA reads TGTGCCAGCAGTGCCGGGACAGGCTATGGCTACACCTTC. Translated, it gives CASSAGTGYGYTF.

This clone was counted a few times. In DNA, the CDR3 is TGTGCCAGCAGCTTCCTCCTCCGCTCCGGGGGGGTCGACTATGGCTACACCTTC. Translating it yields CASSFLLRSGGVDYGYTF. V is TRBV11-3 and J is TRBJ1-2, with D maybe TRBD1 (5 bases). V shed 3 bases and J shed 3 bases, with 23 bases lying between them. Germline assignment: CDR1 SGHNT and CDR2 YENEEA. The CDR3 totals 18 residues.

The chain combines TRBV7-8 with TRBJ1-5; TRBD1 is a possible D gene (5 bases). CDR1 SGHVS and CDR2 FQNEAQ come from the germline V gene. The V end was cut by 5 bases, the J end by 1 base, with 15 bases between. This CDR3 has 16 amino acids. The CDR3 sequence is CASSPGTTGSNQPQHF. In nucleotides, the CDR3 is TGTGCCAGCAGCCCCGGGACGACCGGGAGCAATCAGCCCCAGCATTTT.

This clone appeared a single time. The V call is TRBV5-3, the J call TRBJ2-5; D might be TRBD1 (5 bases). TRBV5-3 is labeled an ORF, and its function is uncertain. Trimming removed 4 bases from V and 2 bases from J, with 24 bases in between. This CDR3 is built from 18 residues. The CDR3 DNA follows: TGTGCCAGAAGCCCCGCTGGGGCGCCCCCACCGCGGCAAGAGACCCAGTACTTC. Residues: CARSPAGAPPPRQETQYF.

This clone appeared a few times. V and J are TRBV3-1 (or the pseudogene TRBV3-2) and TRBJ1-5; tentatively, D is TRBD1 (5 bases). Germline CDR1 and CDR2: LGHDT and YNNKEL (reference sequence). This CDR3 is built from 15 residues. The germline V and J ends were trimmed by 4 bases and 3 bases, with 13 bases remaining between them. The CDR3 sequence: CASSRGHSYNQPQHF. Here the CDR3 DNA reads TGTGCCAGCAGCCGCGGACACAGTTACAATCAGCCCCAGCATTTT.

This clone was detected once. The chain recombines TRBV27 with TRBJ2-7; no definite D call. V gave up 5 bases and J gave up 5 bases, with 7 bases separating them. CDR3 length: 11 residues. Germline lookup yields CDR1 MNHEY and CDR2 SMNVEV (reference sequence). The CDR3 coding sequence is TGTGCCAGCAGTGACCGAAACGAGCAGTACTTC. Protein sequence: CASSDRNEQYF.

Here the CDR3 DNA reads TGTGCCAGCAGCTTGGGACGGGCAGAGGACCCCCAAGAGACCCAGTACTTC. Protein: CASSLGRAEDPQETQYF. V gene TRBV11-2 combines with J gene TRBJ2-5; D tentatively fits TRBD1 or TRBD2 (5 bases each). This CDR3 has 17 residues. Trimming took 3 bases from V and 1 from J, leaving 18 bases between them. The germline gives CDR1 SGHAT, CDR2 FQNNGV.

The chain uses TRBV28 and TRBJ1-3; TRBD1 matches at 7 bases. The CDR3 extends over 16 amino acids. Losses at the gene ends were 5 bases for V and 0 bases for J; bases not matched to a gene: 7. Per germline, CDR1 MDHEN and CDR2 SYDVKM. The CDR3 DNA follows: TGTGCCAGCAGTGGGACAGCAATTTACTCTGGAAACACCATATATTTT. Protein product: CASSGTAIYSGNTIYF.

V usage is TRBV4-3 and J usage is TRBJ2-4; 10 bases align to TRBD1. The CDR3 runs 14 residues. Germline CDR1 reads LGHNA; CDR2 reads YSLEER. The ends lost 3 bases at V and 6 bases at J; junction bases unmatched: 2. The CDR3 protein is CASSQRQGANIQYF. In nucleotides, the CDR3 is TGCGCCAGCAGCCAGCGACAGGGGGCAAACATTCAGTACTTC.

The chain couples TRBV20-1 to TRBJ1-1, with a tentative D call TRBD1 (5 bases). CDR3 length: 11 residues. The V end lost 5 bases, the J end lost 10 bases, and 14 bases lay between the germline ends. The germline V gene encodes CDR1 DFQATT and CDR2 SNEGSKA (reference sequence). The CDR3 DNA reads as TGCAGTGCTGCAAATGGGGCGGGAGCTTTCTTT. Its translation is CSAANGAGAFF.

This chain joins TRBV6-1 and TRBJ1-6; 7 bases agree with TRBD1. In germline, CDR1 is MNHNS, CDR2 SASEGT. This CDR3 region has 16 residues. The trim removed 4 bases at V and 5 bases at J, leaving 8 bases unmatched. The CDR3 is CASSASGTVDNSPLHF. DNA for the CDR3: TGTGCCAGCAGTGCTTCAGGGACAGTAGATAATTCACCCCTCCACTTT.

This clone was observed a handful of times. The rearrangement links TRBV6-5 to TRBJ1-1; no definite D call. Trimming took off 0 bases at V and 4 bases at J, with 6 bases between the two ends. The CDR3 is 13 residues long. CDR1 and CDR2 from the germline V gene are MNHEY and SVGAGI. CDR3 loop: CASSYSDATEAFF. CDR3 nucleotide sequence: TGTGCCAGCAGTTACTCCGACGCCACTGAAGCTTTCTTT.

This clone was seen once. The chain carries TRBV10-2 and TRBJ2-5; TRBD2 aligns across 12 bases. The germline V gene encodes CDR1 WSHSY and CDR2 SAAADI. With 7 bases clipped from V and 5 bases from J, the junction kept 8 bases outside the gene matches. The CDR3 has 15 residues. The CDR3 DNA sequence: TGCGCCAGCACGCCTAGCGGGGGGGCCGGGGAGACCCAGTACTTC. This gives the protein CASTPSGGAGETQYF.

The rearrangement links TRBV29-1 to TRBJ1-2, with 8 bases that match TRBD1. This CDR3 has 12 amino acids. V dropped 4 bases and J dropped 8; count of bases not matched to a gene: 6. The germline V gene encodes CDR1 SQVTM and CDR2 ANQGSEA. The CDR3 here is CSVVGQEQGYTF. The CDR3 bases are TGCAGCGTTGTGGGACAGGAGCAAGGCTACACCTTC.

In this sample, this clone turned up once. This rearrangement joins TRBV5-1 to TRBJ2-7; a possible D gene is TRBD1 (5 bases). Germline values: CDR1 SGHRS, CDR2 YFSETQ. Between the trimmed V and J ends, which lost 4 bases and 3 bases, there was a span of 11 bases. The CDR3 is 13 residues long. The CDR3 region has the DNA TGCGCCAGCAGCCCATATCAGGGCTACGAGCAGTACTTC. It translates to CASSPYQGYEQYF.

The rearrangement joins TRBV29-1 to TRBJ1-1; 10 positions agree with TRBD1. V gave up 6 bases and J gave up 11 bases; unmatched junction bases: 9. The germline V gene encodes CDR1 SQVTM and CDR2 ANQGSEA. This CDR3 has 12 amino acids. The CDR3 sequence is CSVIDRGLYAFF. Written as DNA, the CDR3 is TGCAGCGTCATCGACAGGGGGCTATACGCTTTCTTT.

The CDR3 here is CASSSLKDTQYF. The CDR3 DNA sequence: TGTGCCAGCAGCTCTCTGAAAGATACGCAGTATTTT. This chain joins TRBV5-6 and TRBJ2-3; D is ambiguous. Germline CDR1 and CDR2: SGHDT and YYEEEE. The CDR3 contains 12 residues. Trimming shortened V by 3 bases and J by 5 bases, and 7 bases separated the two germline ends.

This chain connects TRBV5-4 to TRBJ2-2, with a weak D call TRBD2 (6 bases). The CDR3 contains 15 residues. Looked up from germline, CDR1 is SGHNT and CDR2 is YYREEE (reference sequence). V was pared by 4 bases and J by 6 bases, with 16 bases between. CDR3 in amino acids: CASSTGGGEAGELFF. CDR3 DNA sequence: TGTGCCAGCAGCACCGGCGGAGGGGAAGCCGGGGAGCTGTTTTTT.

This rearrangement joins TRBV12-3 or TRBV12-4 to TRBJ1-2; D is uncertain. This CDR3 comprises 13 residues. The V end lost 6 bases, the J end lost 4 bases, and 12 bases lay between the germline ends. The CDR3: CASSTQLLYGYTF. CDR3 bases: TGTGCCAGCAGCACACAGCTCCTCTATGGCTACACCTTC.

The genes are TRBV9 and TRBJ1-1; a weak D match, TRBD1 (5 bases). CDR1 is SGDLS and CDR2 is YYNGEE in the germline V gene. The ends were cut back, 5 bases at V and 6 bases at J, with 17 bases in the middle. The length of the CDR3 is 14 residues. The DNA for the CDR3 is TGTGCCAGCAGTACCCAGGGAGGCGGGTCTGAAGCTTTCTTT. Translating gives CASSTQGGGSEAFF.

As to this clone: The DNA is omitted, as the CDR3 cannot be located on it reliably, and the CDR3 follows TCRdb's listing. The chain couples TRBV6-2 or TRBV6-3 to TRBJ2-1; whether TRBD2, the table's D call, matches the DNA was not checked. Germline CDR1 is MNHEY and CDR2 is SVGEGT. The CDR3 length equals 15 residues, ends included. The chain's CDR3 is CASSSSGGRYNEQFF.

The chain combines TRBV11-3 with TRBJ2-3; D possibly uses TRBD1 or TRBD2 (5 bases each). V dropped 4 bases and J dropped 2 bases, with 13 bases sitting between them. The CDR3 extends over 15 amino acids. Germline V CDR1 and CDR2: SGHNT, YENEEA. CDR3 sequence reads: CASSSRDRPTDTQYF. For the CDR3, the DNA is TGTGCCAGCAGCTCGAGGGACCGCCCCACAGATACGCAGTATTTT. Full variable domain (rest looked up from reference TRBV11-3 and TRBJ2-3): EAGVVQSPRYKIIEKKQPVAFWCNPISGHNTLYWYLQNLGQGPELLIRYENEEAVDDSQLPKDRFSAERLKGVDSTLKIQPAELGDSAVYLCASSSRDRPTDTQYFGPGTRLTVL.

This chain connects TRBV15 to TRBJ1-3; maybe TRBD1 (6 bases). This CDR3 has 14 amino acids. Trimming cost V 5 bases and J 2 bases, with 10 bases left between them. Germline V lookup: CDR1 LNHNV, CDR2 YYDKDF (reference sequence). This chain's CDR3 is CATSPRTAGNTIYF. CDR3 bases: TGTGCCACCAGCCCCCGGACAGCTGGAAACACCATATATTTT.

The chain links TRBV5-4 to TRBJ2-3; a weak D match, TRBD1 (5 bases). CDR1 and CDR2 (germline): SGHNT, YYREEE (reference sequence). CDR3 length equals 16 residues. Trimming pared 4 bases from V and 1 base from J, leaving 16 bases between. DNA for the CDR3: TGTGCCAGCAGCGCGGAGAGTGGGGCGGGCACAGATACGCAGTATTTT. Its protein product is CASSAESGAGTDTQYF.

The V and J genes are TRBV3-1 (or the pseudogene TRBV3-2) and TRBJ1-2; possibly TRBD1 for D (6 bases). Germline CDR1 is LGHDT and CDR2 is YNNKEL (reference sequence). V lost 4 bases to trimming and J lost 7 bases, with 10 bases between them. The CDR3 is made up of 12 amino acids. The DNA for the CDR3 is TGTGCCAGCAGCCTAGAGGGGGGTGGCTACACCTTC. It codes for CASSLEGGGYTF.

The chain combines TRBV18 with TRBJ2-5; TRBD2 might be the D (5 bases). The CDR3 extends over 13 amino acids. Trimming left V 2 bases short and J 5 bases short, with 9 bases between. Germline loops: CDR1 KGHSH, CDR2 LQKENI. The DNA of the CDR3 is TGTGCCAGCTCACCAGGAGGTGTTGAGACCCAGTACTTC. Translation: CASSPGGVETQYF. The full variable domain, rest sourced from reference TRBV18 and TRBJ2-5, is NAGVMQNPRHLVRRRGQEARLRCSPMKGHSHVYWYRQLPEEGLKFMVYLQKENIIDESGMPKERFSAEFPKEGPSILRIQQVVRGDSAAYFCASSPGGVETQYFGPGTRLLVL.